Presented here are 28 T cell receptor beta chains from one specimen sequenced in a study of blood T cell repertoires in COVID-19. Measured with immunoSEQ multiplex PCR; TCRdb has only the in-frame clones, and not every one. The data show around 140,000 clones, roughly 80% seen once. Sequenced: peripheral blood. The source is a man in his forties or fifties with acute or convalescent COVID-19.

The V call is TRBV5-1, the J call TRBJ2-5; 12 bases are shared with TRBD2. Trimming cost V 0 bases and J 5 bases; bases outside gene matches: 2. The germline V gene has CDR1 SGHRS and CDR2 YFSETQ. This CDR3 contains 15 residues. CDR3 loop: CASSLEGTSGETQYF. The DNA of the CDR3 is TGCGCCAGCAGCTTGGAGGGGACTAGCGGGGAGACCCAGTACTTC.

The chain is built from TRBV24-1 and TRBJ2-1; 10 bases agree with TRBD2. V lost 10 bases, J lost 2 bases, and 4 bases stayed unmatched. CDR1 and CDR2 (germline): KGHDR, SFDVKD. The CDR3 length is 14 residues. This CDR3 is CATSTSGAYNEQFF. The CDR3 nucleotides are TGTGCCACTTCCACTAGCGGGGCCTACAATGAGCAGTTCTTC.

V gene TRBV24-1 combines with J gene TRBJ1-6; D call uncertain. The CDR3 loop spans 13 amino acids. Germline V gene lookup returns CDR1 KGHDR and CDR2 SFDVKD. The V and J ends lost 5 bases and 10 bases respectively, with 11 bases between them. Written as DNA, the CDR3 is TGTGCCACCAGTGGTCGTCCGGGATCACCCCTCCACTTT. It codes for CATSGRPGSPLHF.

The CDR3 sequence is CASSAGQGAFTNEKLFF. The DNA for the CDR3 is TGTGCCAGTAGTGCAGGACAGGGGGCCTTTACTAATGAAAAACTGTTTTTT. This chain joins TRBV19 and TRBJ1-4; TRBD1 matches at 11 bases. V lost 5 bases to trimming and J lost 2 bases; unmatched junction nucleotides: 7. The CDR3 has 17 amino acids. CDR1 and CDR2 (germline): LNHDA, SQIVND (reference sequence).

The J gene is TRBJ1-1, the V gene TRBV14; 7 bases match TRBD1. The CDR3 length is 15 residues. J was trimmed by 5 bases and V by 6 bases; bases with no gene match: 12. Looked up from germline, CDR1 is SGHDN and CDR2 is FVKESK. DNA for the CDR3: TGTGCCAGCAGTCAAATAACAGGGGCGGGGACTGAAGCTTTCTTT. Protein sequence: CASSQITGAGTEAFF. Full variable domain (outside the CDR3, taken from reference TRBV14 and TRBJ1-1): EAGVTQFPSHSVIEKGQTVTLRCDPISGHDNLYWYRRVMGKEIKFLLHFVKESKQDESGMPNNRFLAERTGGTYSTLKVQPAELEDSGVYFCASSQITGAGTEAFFGQGTRLTVV.

This clone was counted a few times. V usage is TRBV19 and J usage is TRBJ1-5; D remains unclear. The CDR3 contains 12 residues. The V gene's germline CDR1 is LNHDA and CDR2 SQIVND (reference sequence). Trimming stripped 1 base from V and 9 bases from J, with 7 bases between. Here the CDR3 reads CASSIGGGPQHF. CDR3 sequence (DNA): TGTGCCAGTAGTATAGGAGGAGGGCCCCAGCATTTT. Full variable domain (outside the CDR3, taken from reference TRBV19 and TRBJ1-5): DGGITQSPKYLFRKEGQNVTLSCEQNLNHDAMYWYRQDPGQGLRLIYYSQIVNDFQKGDIAEGYSVSREKKESFPLTVTSAQKNPTAFYLCASSIGGGPQHFGDGTRLSIL.

The table lists this clone with a few counts. This chain joins TRBV4-2 and TRBJ2-5; TRBD2 is a possible D gene (5 bases). V was cut by 1 base and J by 6 bases, with 12 bases left in between. CDR3 length: 14 amino acids. CDR1 and CDR2 from the germline V gene are LGHNA and YNFKEQ. The CDR3 coding sequence is TGTGCCAGCAGCCAAGTCTCGGAGGTGAAGACCCAGTACTTC. It specifies CASSQVSEVKTQYF.

The rearrangement links TRBV24-1 to TRBJ2-1, with 10 bases aligning to TRBD1. Germline values: CDR1 KGHDR, CDR2 SFDVKD. The J segment lost 7 bases and the V segment lost 0 bases, leaving 5 bases of the junction unmatched. The CDR3 has 16 residues. The CDR3 spells CATSDLGTGVRNEQFF. The CDR3 nucleotides read TGTGCCACCAGTGATTTGGGGACAGGGGTGAGGAATGAGCAGTTCTTC.

This chain links TRBV7-2 with TRBJ2-5; 8 bases fit TRBD1. The V gene's germline CDR1 is SGHTA and CDR2 FQGNSA. V shed 6 bases, J shed 2 bases, and the junction held 8 bases outside the gene matches. The CDR3 loop spans 15 amino acids. The CDR3 DNA is TGTGCCAGCAGTCGACAGGGGAATGGTCAAGAGACCCAGTACTTC. This sequence encodes CASSRQGNGQETQYF.

This clone was seen a handful of times. The rearrangement joins TRBV19 to TRBJ1-5, with TRBD1 matching 10 bases. Germline V gives CDR1 LNHDA, CDR2 SQIVND (reference sequence). Losses at the gene ends were 0 bases for V and 9 bases for J; bases not matched to a gene: 8. The CDR3 contains 16 residues. CDR3 in amino acids: CASSIDEGTGALPQHF. CDR3 bases: TGTGCCAGTAGTATAGATGAGGGGACAGGGGCCCTGCCCCAGCATTTT.

The chain recombines TRBV7-6 with TRBJ2-1; D perhaps matches TRBD1 (6 bases). Trimming shortened V by 1 base and J by 4 bases, and 14 bases separated the two germline ends. CDR3 length: 16 residues. Per germline, CDR1 SGHVS and CDR2 FNYEAQ. As DNA, the CDR3 is TGTGCCAGCAGCTTAGGCTTAGGGGGTACGTACAATGAGCAGTTCTTC. Its protein product is CASSLGLGGTYNEQFF. Combining the CDR3 with reference TRBV7-6 and TRBJ2-1 gives the whole variable domain GAGVSQSPRYKVTKRGQDVALRCDPISGHVSLYWYRQALGQGPEFLTYFNYEAQQDKSGLPNDRFSAERPEGSISTLTIQRTEQRDSAMYRCASSLGLGGTYNEQFFGPGTRLTVL.

The rearrangement uses TRBV5-6 and TRBJ1-2; a weak D match, TRBD1 (5 bases). The CDR3 contains 12 residues. V was pared by 0 bases and J by 5 bases, with 5 bases between. Looked up from germline, CDR1 is SGHDT and CDR2 is YYEEEE. The CDR3 bases are TGTGCCAGCAGCTTGGCAGGGTATGGCTACACCTTC. This codes for CASSLAGYGYTF. The variable domain in full, completed from reference TRBV5-6 and TRBJ1-2, reads DAGVTQSPTHLIKTRGQQVTLRCSPKSGHDTVSWYQQALGQGPQFIFQYYEEEERQRGNFPDRFSGHQFPNYSSELNVNALLLGDSALYLCASSLAGYGYTFGSGTRLTVV.

The rearrangement uses TRBV19 and TRBJ2-3; 8 nucleotides match TRBD1. This CDR3 has 13 amino acids. The V and J ends lost 11 bases and 2 bases, in that order; junction bases with no gene match: 6. CDR1 and CDR2 from the germline V gene are LNHDA and SQIVND (reference sequence). The CDR3 nucleotides are TGTGCCCCAGGGGGCGGATACACAGATACGCAGTATTTT. Residues: CAPGGGYTDTQYF.

Only a few counts were recorded for this clone. The chain links TRBV4-1 to TRBJ1-3; perhaps TRBD1 as D (6 bases). With 4 bases removed from V and 5 bases from J, the gap between germline ends came to 12 bases. The length of the CDR3 is 14 residues. Germline V gene lookup returns CDR1 MGHRA and CDR2 YSYEKL. The CDR3 DNA is TGCGCCAGCAGCCGGGAGCAGGGGAGAAACACCATATATTTT. The encoded protein is CASSREQGRNTIYF.

The chain is built from TRBV5-6 and TRBJ1-2, with 8 nucleotides matching TRBD1. Germline V gives CDR1 SGHDT, CDR2 YYEEEE. V lost 0 bases, J lost 7 bases, and 5 bases stayed unmatched. The CDR3 totals 14 residues. DNA for the CDR3: TGTGCCAGCAGCTTGGGCAGGGGGCATTTTGGCTACACCTTC. Its translation is CASSLGRGHFGYTF.

This clone has a handful of counts. The chain joins TRBV5-6 to TRBJ2-7, with D perhaps matching TRBD1 (6 bases). The V gene lost 2 bases and the J gene lost 4 bases, with 13 bases spanning the gap. There are 14 residues in the CDR3. Germline assignment: CDR1 SGHDT and CDR2 YYEEEE. The CDR3 here is CASSFVHREYEQYF. The CDR3 region has the DNA TGTGCCAGCAGCTTTGTTCACAGGGAATACGAGCAGTACTTC.

V gene TRBV7-6 combines with J gene TRBJ2-5, with D perhaps matching TRBD2 (5 bases). Per the germline V gene, CDR1 is SGHVS and CDR2 is FNYEAQ. The CDR3 totals 17 residues. V was clipped by 4 bases and J by 1 base, with 19 bases between them. The CDR3 nucleotides read TGTGCCAGCAGCTCCATCAAGACTAATGCCCTCCAAGAGACCCAGTACTTC. It codes for CASSSIKTNALQETQYF.

The chain carries TRBV12-3 or TRBV12-4 and TRBJ1-5; D is uncertain. The CDR3 covers 12 residues. V dropped 3 bases and J dropped 7 bases, with 7 bases sitting between them. CDR3 DNA: TGTGCCAGCAGTTTTATGTCCCAGCCCCAGCATTTT. It codes for CASSFMSQPQHF.

The chain is built from TRBV4-2 and TRBJ1-5, with no clear D. The V end was cut by 0 bases, the J end by 7 bases, with 16 bases between. The CDR3 loop spans 16 amino acids. The V gene's germline CDR1 is LGHNA and CDR2 YNFKEQ. The CDR3 loop reads CASSQDPENWRQPQHF. CDR3 DNA sequence: TGTGCCAGCAGCCAAGATCCGGAGAATTGGAGGCAGCCCCAGCATTTT.

The chain is built from TRBV5-1 and TRBJ1-1; unclear D gene. V dropped 4 bases and J dropped 3 bases, with 10 bases sitting between them. Germline values: CDR1 SGHRS, CDR2 YFSETQ. CDR3 length: 13 residues. CDR3 in DNA: TGCGCCAGCAGCCCCTGGTCGGACACTGAAGCTTTCTTT. It encodes CASSPWSDTEAFF.

V and J are TRBV19 and TRBJ1-2; weak D call: TRBD1 (6 bases). Germline assignment: CDR1 LNHDA and CDR2 SQIVND (reference sequence). V was trimmed by 2 bases and J by 0 bases, leaving 19 bases between them. This CDR3 has 18 amino acids. In DNA, the CDR3 is TGTGCCAGTAGTATAATTTCGCCAGGGGAAGGAGCTAACTATGGCTACACCTTC. Its protein product is CASSIISPGEGANYGYTF.

This chain uses TRBV5-5 with TRBJ2-7, with D tentatively TRBD1 (5 bases). Germline V gene sequence: CDR1 SGHKS, CDR2 YYEKEE (reference sequence). This CDR3 is built from 13 residues. Deletions cut 4 bases from V and 5 bases from J, with 13 bases between. The CDR3 DNA reads TGTGCCAGCAGCGGGGCGTGGGGAAACGAGCAGTACGTC. Protein sequence: CASSGAWGNEQYV.

The chain carries TRBV14 and TRBJ2-1; the D is unclear. The CDR3 runs to 13 residues. Germline CDR1 reads SGHDN; CDR2 reads FVKESK. Trimming shortened V by 8 bases and J by 0 bases, and 8 bases separated the two germline ends. CDR3 nucleotide sequence: TGTGCCAGCCGACTCGACTCCTACAATGAGCAGTTCTTC. It encodes CASRLDSYNEQFF.

The chain is built from TRBV19 and TRBJ2-3; D perhaps matches TRBD1 (5 bases). V lost 5 bases to trimming and J lost 6 bases, with 18 bases between them. Germline V CDR1 and CDR2: LNHDA, SQIVND (reference sequence). This CDR3 has 15 amino acids. The CDR3 reads CASSLGGHLGDTQYF. Here the CDR3 DNA reads TGTGCCAGTAGTCTCGGCGGACACCTCGGGGATACGCAGTATTTT.

This clone was counted a single time. The chain carries TRBV3-1 (or the pseudogene TRBV3-2) and TRBJ1-5; 7 bases are shared with TRBD1. Per germline, CDR1 LGHDT and CDR2 YNNKEL (reference sequence). The CDR3 runs to 16 residues. V shed 0 bases, J shed 15 bases, and the junction held 17 bases outside the gene matches. The CDR3 DNA follows: TGTGCCAGCAGCCAAGACCGACAGGGAGGTTATACCCCCACGCATTTT. Translated, it gives CASSQDRQGGYTPTHF.

The chain uses TRBV11-2 and TRBJ2-7, with 8 nucleotides matching TRBD1. Germline V lookup: CDR1 SGHAT, CDR2 FQNNGV. With V trimmed by 1 base and J by 1 base, 0 bases remained unmatched. This CDR3 is 14 amino acids long. CDR3 in DNA: TGTGCCAGCAGCTTAGGGACAGGGTCCTACGAGCAGTACTTC. It is translated as CASSLGTGSYEQYF.

This chain joins TRBV24-1 and TRBJ1-2; TRBD1 agrees at 10 bases. CDR3 length: 16 amino acids. V shed 4 bases and J 4 bases; nucleotides not matched to a gene: 8. Germline assignment: CDR1 KGHDR and CDR2 SFDVKD. For the CDR3, the DNA is TGTGCCACCAGTGACCCAACGACAGGGGGCATCTATGGCTACACCTTC. Amino acid sequence: CATSDPTTGGIYGYTF.

V usage is TRBV6-6 and J usage is TRBJ1-5; 7 nucleotides match TRBD1. In germline, CDR1 is MNHNY, CDR2 SVGAGI (reference sequence). The ends lost 6 bases at V and 4 bases at J; junction bases unmatched: 9. The CDR3 runs 15 residues. In nucleotides, the CDR3 is TGTGCCAGCAGAGATCCGACAGGGTTGAATCAGCCCCAGCATTTT. Protein product: CASRDPTGLNQPQHF.